Sequencing of this TCR beta chain was carried out in a study of neurological immune-mediated disorders. The unsorted libraries had their origin in 2 million PBMCs stored at -80 C. Whole-study results and caveats: Expansion of TCR clones was greatest in HTLV-1-associated myelopathy and smallest in multiple sclerosis, where it fell below that of healthy controls.

In regard to this clonotype: Its specificity is unknown. The germline gene is not matched at one end of the junction; a read error may be the cause.

Germline V gives CDR1 MDHEN, CDR2 SYDVKM. This CDR3 is built from 12 residues. With 10-nucleotide random UMIs, 5'RACE was used to make the cDNA. TCRdb itself ran the 5' RACE reads through MiXCR, one entry per CDR3 protein. The sample yields some 76,000 distinct CDR3 sequences, 2.5% to 3.5% seen once. The sample was PBMCs. This TCR was sampled from a woman in her forties or fifties with multiple sclerosis. The rearrangement joins TRBV28 to TRBJ1-6; unclear D gene. The CDR3 loop reads CASKRGNSTLNF. CDR3 bases: TGTGCCAGCAAGCGAGGGAATTCAACCCTCAACTTT.